This T cell receptor (beta chain) is drawn from a study of T-cell memory formation after mild COVID-19. Germline V CDR1 and CDR2: MNHNS, SASEGT. The CDR3 has 13 residues. J lost 3 bases, V lost 8 bases, and 6 bases had no gene match. Points from the study as a whole: Chiefly within CM and EM were the contracting CD4+ clones; CD8+ ones were within EMRA. Clones contracting day 15 to 85 were balanced CD4/CD8; later expanders leaned CD4+. Some clones that responded turned up in pre-infection memory, which suggests that cross-reactive memory joined in.

One entry per CDR3 protein results from TCRdb running MiXCR on the 5' RACE reads. The profile shows 100,000 to 120,000 distinct CDR3 sequences, 22% of them singletons. The sample holds a few counts of this clonotype. What it binds is unknown. The J gene is TRBJ2-7, the V gene TRBV6-1; TRBD1 aligns across 8 bases. The clonotype originates from a man younger than 35 who had mild COVID-19 (a few samples of this study predate the infection). Cell type and time point are not known. Sequencing was done on a sample of PBMCs or a T cell subset sorted from them (not recorded which). The CDR3 DNA reads as TGTGCCAGCTCGGCGACAGGGGACTACGAGCAGTACTTC. Its protein product is CASSATGDYEQYF.